The 20 T cell receptor beta chains below come from one sample, sequenced in a study of blood T cell repertoires in COVID-19. Libraries were prepared by immunoSEQ multiplex PCR; TCRdb keeps only in-frame clonotypes and omits some of them. The table records 60,000 to 90,000 clones, about 70% of them present only once. Sequencing was performed on peripheral blood. The receptors were gathered from a man in his sixties with acute or convalescent COVID-19.

The rearrangement links TRBV24-1 to TRBJ1-4; 10 nucleotides align to TRBD1. The V segment lost 4 bases and the J segment 8 bases; nucleotides outside the gene matches: 6. Germline values: CDR1 KGHDR, CDR2 SFDVKD. The CDR3 spans 15 residues. This CDR3 reads CATSDRTGGGEKLFF. The DNA for the CDR3 is TGTGCCACCAGTGACCGGACAGGGGGAGGAGAAAAACTGTTTTTT.

The V and J genes are TRBV19 and TRBJ1-4; D may be TRBD1 (5 bases). CDR1 and CDR2 (germline): LNHDA, SQIVND (reference sequence). Trimming pared 5 bases from V and 1 base from J, leaving 8 bases between. The CDR3 loop spans 14 amino acids. Here the CDR3 reads CASSLQGTNEKLFF. CDR3 nucleotide sequence: TGTGCCAGTAGTCTCCAGGGAACTAATGAAAAACTGTTTTTT.

Concerning this clone itself: Mismatch with germline at one junction end may stem from a read error. The rearrangement uses TRBV10-3 and TRBJ2-1; 11 positions match TRBD2. CDR1 ENHRY and CDR2 SYGVKD come from the germline V gene. CDR3 size: 17 residues. Here the CDR3 reads CGISVAGGASSYNEQFF. CDR3 bases: TGTGGCATCTCCGTAGCGGGAGGGGCAAGCTCCTACAATGAGCAGTTCTTC.

The chain has TRBV3-1 (or the pseudogene TRBV3-2) and TRBJ2-3, with D perhaps matching TRBD1 (6 bases). The CDR3 loop spans 17 amino acids. Germline V gene lookup returns CDR1 LGHDT and CDR2 YNNKEL (reference sequence). Between the trimmed V and J ends, which lost 3 bases and 1 base, there was a span of 17 bases. The CDR3 bases are TGTGCCAGCAGCCATGCCCCCCAGGGGCTCGGCACAGATACGCAGTATTTT. Amino acid sequence: CASSHAPQGLGTDTQYF.

The sample holds a few counts of this clone. The rearrangement uses TRBV6-2 or TRBV6-3 and TRBJ2-1, with 9 bases that match TRBD1. Germline CDR1 reads MNHEY; CDR2 reads SVGEGT. The CDR3 consists of 15 residues. After removal of 4 bases from V and 2 bases from J, the junction contained 3 bases not matched to a gene. CDR3 sequence (DNA): TGTGCCAGCAGTTTCAGACAGGGGGCCTACAATGAGCAGTTCTTC. It codes for CASSFRQGAYNEQFF.

V and J are TRBV19 and TRBJ2-5; 10 bases match TRBD2. The CDR3 spans 16 residues. Germline V gives CDR1 LNHDA, CDR2 SQIVND (reference sequence). With V trimmed by 5 bases and J by 1 base, 7 bases remained unmatched. As DNA, the CDR3 is TGTGCCAGTAGTCCAGGACTAGCGGAGAGCCAAGAGACCCAGTACTTC. It is translated as CASSPGLAESQETQYF.

The table lists this clone with a count of one. V usage is TRBV7-8 and J usage is TRBJ1-2; 10 bases are shared with TRBD1. The germline CDR1 and CDR2 sequences are SGHVS and FQNEAQ. The CDR3 is 17 residues long. The V gene end was trimmed by 5 bases and the J gene end by 1 base; junction bases not matched to a gene: 10. DNA for the CDR3: TGTGCCAGCAGCCCCACGGACAGGGGGTGGGGTAACTATGGCTACACCTTC. Protein sequence: CASSPTDRGWGNYGYTF.

The chain couples TRBV12-3 or TRBV12-4 to TRBJ1-1; D may be TRBD1 (5 bases). V lost 6 bases, J lost 7 bases, and 12 bases lay in between. CDR3 length: 12 residues. CDR3 nucleotide sequence: TGTGCCAGCAGGCCCAGACAGATTGAAGCTTTCTTT. Its protein is CASRPRQIEAFF.

This chain uses TRBV9 with TRBJ2-3; perhaps TRBD1 as D (5 bases). Germline CDR1 SGDLS, CDR2 YYNGEE. V gave up 4 bases and J gave up 5 bases, with 11 bases separating them. The CDR3 runs 13 residues. CDR3 loop: CASSSPGIDTQYF. As DNA, the CDR3 is TGTGCCAGCAGCAGCCCAGGGATAGATACGCAGTATTTT.

The chain joins TRBV6-5 to TRBJ1-5; 10 nucleotides agree with TRBD1. Germline V lookup: CDR1 MNHEY, CDR2 SVGAGI. This CDR3 region has 15 residues. Trimming removed 7 bases from V and 2 bases from J; junction bases left unmatched: 5. CDR3 in DNA: TGTGCCAGCAAAAGACAGGGGGCCGGCAATCAGCCCCAGCATTTT. It encodes CASKRQGAGNQPQHF.

V gene TRBV27 combines with J gene TRBJ2-7; D gene ambiguous. The CDR3 runs to 14 residues. From germline, CDR1 is MNHEY and CDR2 SMNVEV (reference sequence). Trimming shortened V by 10 bases and J by 9 bases, and 25 bases separated the two germline ends. The CDR3 nucleotides read TGTGCCATTCGGCGGCCGCTCCTTTATTCTTGGCAGTACTTC. Translated, it gives CAIRRPLLYSWQYF.

The rearrangement uses TRBV4-2 and TRBJ1-1, with TRBD1 as a possible D gene (5 bases). Between the trimmed V and J ends, which lost 4 bases and 3 bases, there was a span of 18 bases. CDR1 is LGHNA, CDR2 YNFKEQ, per germline. CDR3 size: 16 residues. As DNA, the CDR3 is TGTGCCAGCAGCCTACACGCACCCACAGGTGACACTGAAGCTTTCTTT. It encodes CASSLHAPTGDTEAFF.

This clone was observed once. The chain recombines TRBV5-6 with TRBJ1-1; D may be TRBD1 (6 bases). The V end lost 3 bases, the J end lost 3 bases, and 9 bases lay between the germline ends. CDR3 length equals 13 residues. From germline, CDR1 is SGHDT and CDR2 YYEEEE. The CDR3 protein is CASSSTGDTEAFF. DNA of the CDR3: TGTGCCAGCAGCTCGACAGGTGACACTGAAGCTTTCTTT.

This clone occurred a few times. The V gene is TRBV18, the J gene TRBJ1-1, with 7 bases lining up with TRBD1. V lost 2 bases to trimming and J lost 1 base; unmatched junction nucleotides: 4. CDR1 is KGHSH and CDR2 is LQKENI in the germline V gene. The CDR3 is made up of 15 amino acids. The CDR3 nucleotides read TGTGCCAGCTCACCAAGACAGGGATCGAACACTGAAGCTTTCTTT. Translated: CASSPRQGSNTEAFF.

This clone turned up a few times. The V and J genes are TRBV2 and TRBJ1-6; 7 bases align to TRBD1. Germline values: CDR1 SNHLY, CDR2 FYNNEI. J was trimmed by 3 bases and V by 6 bases; bases with no gene match: 8. This CDR3 has 16 amino acids. Here the CDR3 reads CASRNDRADYNSPLHF. As DNA, the CDR3 is TGTGCCAGCAGGAACGACAGGGCCGACTATAATTCACCCCTCCACTTT.

This clone has at least ten counts. The rearrangement joins TRBV18 to TRBJ1-2; D may be TRBD1 (6 bases). This CDR3 has 15 amino acids. Trimming stripped 7 bases from V and 5 bases from J, with 20 bases between. CDR1 and CDR2 from the germline V gene are KGHSH and LQKENI. This CDR3 is CASWSFPGAPYGYTF. The CDR3 coding sequence is TGTGCCAGCTGGTCCTTCCCAGGGGCGCCATATGGCTACACCTTC.

This clone was found a few times. The CDR3, as DNA: TGTGCCTGGAGTTTCCGGGGGGAGAGGAACACTGAAGCTTTCTTT. Translated, it gives CAWSFRGERNTEAFF. The chain is built from TRBV30 and TRBJ1-1; possibly TRBD1 for D (5 bases). CDR3 length equals 15 residues. The germline gives CDR1 GTSNPN, CDR2 SVGIG (reference sequence). V was cut by 2 bases and J by 1 base, with 14 bases left in between.

In its sample, this clone was seen once. Here the CDR3 reads CASSSHSGEQYF. DNA for the CDR3: TGTGCCAGCAGTTCCCACAGCGGCGAGCAGTACTTC. J is TRBJ2-7 and V is TRBV12-3 or TRBV12-4, with D possibly matching TRBD2 (5 bases). Trimming took off 4 bases at V and 6 bases at J, with 10 bases between the two ends. The CDR3 runs to 12 residues.

As regards this clone: Other DNA variants within this sample encode the same CDR3. The chain links TRBV5-1 to TRBJ1-6; D unresolved. The CDR3 has 13 residues. Per germline, CDR1 SGHRS and CDR2 YFSETQ. The ends were cut back, 0 bases at V and 6 bases at J, with 4 bases in the middle. This chain's CDR3 is CASSLELNSPLHF. The CDR3, as DNA: TGCGCCAGCAGCTTGGAGCTTAATTCACCCCTCCACTTT.

The chain couples TRBV6-5 to TRBJ2-3, with D unresolved. The CDR3 is 12 amino acids. The V gene lost 10 bases and the J gene lost 1 base, with 9 bases spanning the gap. Germline V gives CDR1 MNHEY, CDR2 SVGAGI. The CDR3 DNA is TGTGCCACAGGTACTCGCACAGATACGCAGTATTTT. Translated, it gives CATGTRTDTQYF.